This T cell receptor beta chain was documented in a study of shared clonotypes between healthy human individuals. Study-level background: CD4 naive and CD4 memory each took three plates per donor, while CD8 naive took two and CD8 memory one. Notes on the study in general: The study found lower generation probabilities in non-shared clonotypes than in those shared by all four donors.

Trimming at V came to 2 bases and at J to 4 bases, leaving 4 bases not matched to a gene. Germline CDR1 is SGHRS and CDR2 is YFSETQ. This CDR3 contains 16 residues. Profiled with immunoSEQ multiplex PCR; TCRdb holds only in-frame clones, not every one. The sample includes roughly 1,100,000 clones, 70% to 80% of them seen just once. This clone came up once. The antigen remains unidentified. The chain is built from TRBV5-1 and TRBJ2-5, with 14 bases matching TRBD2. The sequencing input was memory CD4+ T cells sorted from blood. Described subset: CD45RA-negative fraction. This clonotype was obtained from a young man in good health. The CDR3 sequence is CASSFGTSGSGETQYF. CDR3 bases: TGCGCCAGCAGCTTCGGGACTAGCGGGAGTGGAGAGACCCAGTACTTC.